This T cell receptor beta chain was captured by sequencing in a study of blood T cell repertoires in COVID-19. The V and J ends lost 4 bases and 3 bases respectively, with 19 bases between them. The CDR3 length is 16 residues. The germline gives CDR1 SGHTA, CDR2 FQGTGA. This clone was counted many times. Some clones are missing from TCRdb's copy, which holds only in-frame ones; the method was immunoSEQ multiplex PCR. The data contain tens of thousands of clones, about 70% of them singletons. Sequenced: peripheral blood. The chain couples TRBV7-3 to TRBJ2-7; TRBD2 is a possible D gene (5 bases). This TCR derives from an older woman in a cohort sampled during active or convalescent COVID-19. The CDR3 is CASSSVPRVGGYEQYF. CDR3 bases: TGTGCCAGCAGCTCCGTACCTAGGGTAGGAGGCTACGAGCAGTACTTC.